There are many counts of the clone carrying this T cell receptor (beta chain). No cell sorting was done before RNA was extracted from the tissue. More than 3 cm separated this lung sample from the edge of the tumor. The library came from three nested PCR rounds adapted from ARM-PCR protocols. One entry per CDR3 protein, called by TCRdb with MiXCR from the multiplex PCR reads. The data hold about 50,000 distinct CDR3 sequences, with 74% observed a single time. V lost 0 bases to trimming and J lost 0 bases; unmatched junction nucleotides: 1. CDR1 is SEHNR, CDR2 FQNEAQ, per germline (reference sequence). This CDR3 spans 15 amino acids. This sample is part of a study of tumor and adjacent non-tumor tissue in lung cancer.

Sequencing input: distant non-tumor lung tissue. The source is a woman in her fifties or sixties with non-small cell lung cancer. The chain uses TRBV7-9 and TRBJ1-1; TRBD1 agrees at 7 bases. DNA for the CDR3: TGTGCCAGCAGCTTAGCGACAGGGTTGAACACTGAAGCTTTCTTT. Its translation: CASSLATGLNTEAFF.